This is a list of T cell receptor beta chains from one sample in a study of blood T cell repertoires in COVID-19. Repertoires were generated with immunoSEQ multiplex PCR, while TCRdb's copy carries only in-frame clones and drops some. Altogether under 110,000 clones are present, roughly nine tenths being singletons, with the ten largest covering roughly a sixth. The sample consisted of peripheral blood. These TCRs come from a man in his forties or fifties with acute or convalescent COVID-19. Each CDR3 is given without its conserved first and last residue. The D gene is left open where the match is weak.

V gene,CDR3 length,D gene,CDR3 protein
TRBV2,13,TRBD2,ASSGTSGGLGEQF
TRBV20-1,9,NA,SARRGKTQY
TRBV15,12,NA,ATQRGGGAYEQY
TRBV27,13,NA,ASSFSSAFPYEQY
TRBV4-3,13,TRBD1,ASSQIPTGEAEAF
TRBV7-7,11,NA,ASSPEGADTQY
TRBV6-6,11,NA,ASSEGSNQPQH
TRBV14,11,NA,ASSRARSGLQY
TRBV9,14,TRBD1,AGAPGQGSMNTEAF
TRBV5-6,13,TRBD2,ASSPSGGADNEQF
TRBV28,13,TRBD1,ASSSPQDRGIEAF
TRBV3-1/TRBV3-2,12,NA,ASSPETRNTEAF
TRBV28,13,NA,ASSLIQGRGNEQF
TRBV6-5,12,NA,ASSSQGLSDTQY
TRBV6-4,10,NA,ASSDSTGKLF
TRBV18,13,NA,ASSPKGLPFDSYT
TRBV7-7,14,TRBD1,ASSPGTGGVTGELF
TRBV19,8,TRBD1,ASGTAPKY
TRBV19,14,TRBD1,ASSKGQGTGTDTQY
TRBV4-2,12,TRBD2,ASSQDTAGQTQY
TRBV11-1,13,NA,ASSSKAPGYTEAF
TRBV7-2,12,TRBD1,ASSLDRTSRGYT
TRBV3-1/TRBV3-2,11,TRBD1,ASSQATGGTQY
TRBV5-6,11,NA,ASKNRDNSPLH
TRBV27,12,NA,ASQPRQRNTEAF
TRBV7-3,13,TRBD1,ASSPGTGRDSPLH
TRBV29-1,10,NA,SVELPGDEQY
TRBV5-1,13,TRBD1,ASSLTAGGPDTQY
TRBV18,13,TRBD1,ASSPFAGGEAEAF
TRBV19,10,NA,ATRQSGDTQY
TRBV9,12,TRBD1,ASSSGTGVNIQY
TRBV2,12,TRBD1,ASTGTVMNTEAF
TRBV6-1,13,NA,ASSESGARNQPQH
TRBV12-3/TRBV12-4,11,NA,ASMRPGANVLT
TRBV6-2/TRBV6-3,11,NA,ASSRSRGYEQY
TRBV30,9,NA,AWRGGYEQY
TRBV19,11,TRBD1,ASQTGNNSPLH
TRBV2,13,TRBD1,ASSVDREVADTQY
TRBV29-1,13,TRBD1,SVGDRGRYGYGYT
TRBV12-5,13,NA,ASGLEDSQSYEQY
TRBV19,14,NA,ASSIWGGANNSPLH
TRBV18,11,NA,ASSRQGGNEQF
TRBV5-6,12,NA,ASSYSTRGGPQH
TRBV6-5,13,NA,ASKRDGQLNTEAF
TRBV6-2/TRBV6-3,12,NA,ASSYSSRGQPQH
TRBV19,12,TRBD1,ASQNTGGGYGYT
TRBV19,12,NA,ASRQVTAGNTIY
TRBV7-7,14,TRBD1,ASSSAGTGMNNEQF
TRBV14,13,NA,ASSPRGLTNEKLF
TRBV28,12,NA,ASSFVSSGNTIY
TRBV6-1,14,TRBD1,ASSEDGQGRGQPQH
TRBV4-3,13,TRBD1,ASSHRTGPNTEAF
TRBV19,13,NA,ASSSGDSRGNTIY